The present T cell receptor beta chain was sequenced within a study of blood T cell repertoires in COVID-19. Whole-study context: Both acute and convalescent COVID-19 samples were obtained from the United States, Italy and Spain. T cells, B-cell-depleted T cells, or PBMCs provided the cDNA or gDNA that served as material.

In the study's own analysis: Amplification from reference gene primers served as the basis for estimated nucleated cell counts. Libraries were prepared by immunoSEQ multiplex PCR; TCRdb keeps only in-frame clonotypes and omits some of them. That table furnishes V, J and clone size, whereas the DNA furnished D and trimming. The sample has roughly 300,000 clones; 85% are singletons. Germline V gene data show CDR1 as MNHEY and CDR2 as SVGAGI. This CDR3 is 15 amino acids long. With 1 base clipped from V and 6 bases from J, the junction kept 4 bases outside the gene matches. Sequencing input: peripheral blood. V gene TRBV6-5 combines with J gene TRBJ2-3, with 10 bases identical to TRBD2. The sequence came from a human donor in a cohort sampled during active COVID-19. DNA for the CDR3: TGTGCCAGCAGTTACTACGGGACTAGCGTTGATACGCAGTATTTT. Protein product: CASSYYGTSVDTQYF.